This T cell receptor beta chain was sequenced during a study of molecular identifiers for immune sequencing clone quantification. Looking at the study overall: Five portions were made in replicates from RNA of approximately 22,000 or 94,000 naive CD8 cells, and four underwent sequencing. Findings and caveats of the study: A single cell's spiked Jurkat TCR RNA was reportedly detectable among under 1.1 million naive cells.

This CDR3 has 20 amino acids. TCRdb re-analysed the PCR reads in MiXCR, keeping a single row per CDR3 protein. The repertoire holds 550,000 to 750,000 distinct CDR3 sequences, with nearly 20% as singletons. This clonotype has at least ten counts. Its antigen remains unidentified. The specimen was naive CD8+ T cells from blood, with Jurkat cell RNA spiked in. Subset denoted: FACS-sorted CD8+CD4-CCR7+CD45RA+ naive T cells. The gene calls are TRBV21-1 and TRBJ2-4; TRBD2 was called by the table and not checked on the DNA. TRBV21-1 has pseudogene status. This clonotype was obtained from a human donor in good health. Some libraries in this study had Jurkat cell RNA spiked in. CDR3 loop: CASSKAWQRESFLAKNIQYF. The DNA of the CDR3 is TGTGCCAGCAGCAAAGCCTGGCAGCGGGAGTCTTTCCTAGCCAAAAACATTCAGTACTTC.